The rows below give T cell receptor beta chains drawn from one sample of a study of cytomegalovirus exposure and HLA in healthy donors. Clones were sequenced by immunoSEQ multiplex PCR, and TCRdb holds only the in-frame ones, with some missing. Among 200,000 to 300,000 clones listed, about 83% were seen once. The sample was PBMCs. The receptor source for this set is a woman between 40 and 55 years old in good health and CMV-seropositive. CDR3s include the opening cysteine and the closing phenylalanine or tryptophan. The D gene is left open where the match is weak. Not all rows give a size; the values are once, few, many and, for expanded clones, a class.

J gene: TRBJ2-7
clone size: -
D gene: -
V gene: TRBV5-1
CDR3 DNA: TGCGCCAGCAGCTTGTTTTCTAGCGCGATAAACGAGCAGTACTTC
CDR3 protein: CASSLFSSAINEQYF

J gene: TRBJ1-1
clone size: -
D gene: TRBD1
V gene: TRBV5-4
CDR3 DNA: TGTGCCAGCAGCTTGGGACAGGGGGCAATGAACACTGAAGCTTTCTTT
CDR3 protein: CASSLGQGAMNTEAFF

J gene: TRBJ2-2
clone size: once
D gene: -
V gene: TRBV6-5
CDR3 DNA: TGTGCCTGTGGCAGGGCCACCGGGGAGCTGTTTTTT
CDR3 protein: CACGRATGELFF

J gene: TRBJ2-5
clone size: few
D gene: TRBD1
V gene: TRBV7-2
CDR3 DNA: TGTGCCAGCAGCTTAGCCCCCGGGACAGTGGAGACCCAGTACTTC
CDR3 protein: CASSLAPGTVETQYF

J gene: TRBJ2-2
clone size: -
D gene: -
V gene: TRBV6-5
CDR3 DNA: TGTGCCGTGGGAGGTGGGCAGGGCACCGGGGAGCTGTTTTTT
CDR3 protein: CAVGGGQGTGELFF

J gene: TRBJ2-7
clone size: -
D gene: -
V gene: TRBV7-3
CDR3 DNA: TGTGCCAGCAGCTTAGTCCCGGGAATCGACGAGCAGTACTTC
CDR3 protein: CASSLVPGIDEQYF

J gene: TRBJ2-7
clone size: few
D gene: TRBD2
V gene: TRBV5-1
CDR3 DNA: TGCGCCAGCAGCCTAAGGACAGGGGGGACTAGCGGGAGAGGCTCCTACGAGCAGTACTTC
CDR3 protein: CASSLRTGGTSGRGSYEQYF

J gene: TRBJ2-2
clone size: -
D gene: -
V gene: TRBV6-5
CDR3 DNA: TGTGCCAACGGAGGGTTTCCCGGGGAGCTGTTTTTT
CDR3 protein: CANGGFPGELFF

J gene: TRBJ1-2
clone size: -
D gene: TRBD1
V gene: TRBV6-5
CDR3 DNA: TGTGCCAGCAGTTCACAGGGGCCCGGGGGCTACACCTTC
CDR3 protein: CASSSQGPGGYTF

J gene: TRBJ2-5
clone size: once
D gene: TRBD2
V gene: TRBV5-1
CDR3 DNA: TGCGCCAGCAGCCCGGGGGGGACTAGCGGCGGACAAGAGACCCAGTACTTC
CDR3 protein: CASSPGGTSGGQETQYF

J gene: TRBJ1-1
clone size: -
D gene: TRBD1
V gene: TRBV29-1
CDR3 DNA: TGCAGCGTTCGTCACAGGGGGACGAACACTGAAGCTTTCTTT
CDR3 protein: CSVRHRGTNTEAFF

J gene: TRBJ2-4
clone size: -
D gene: -
V gene: TRBV6-1
CDR3 DNA: TGTGCCAGCAGTGAGGGGCGGGCCAAAAACATTCAGTACTTC
CDR3 protein: CASSEGRAKNIQYF

J gene: TRBJ2-7
clone size: -
D gene: TRBD2
V gene: TRBV29-1
CDR3 DNA: TGCAGCGTTGATGCCGGGACTAGCAACGAGCAGTACTTC
CDR3 protein: CSVDAGTSNEQYF

J gene: TRBJ2-2
clone size: -
D gene: -
V gene: TRBV7-2
CDR3 DNA: TGTGCCAGCAGCCCCCAGGAGGGAACCGGGGAGCTGTTTTTT
CDR3 protein: CASSPQEGTGELFF

J gene: TRBJ2-3
clone size: -
D gene: -
V gene: TRBV14
CDR3 DNA: TGTGCCAGCAGCCAAGACCCCAGGGGTAGGCAGTATTTT
CDR3 protein: CASSQDPRGRQYF

J gene: TRBJ2-3
clone size: -
D gene: TRBD2
V gene: TRBV29-1
CDR3 DNA: TGCAGCGCTAGCGGGAGTTCAGCAGATACGCAGTATTTT
CDR3 protein: CSASGSSADTQYF

J gene: TRBJ2-4
clone size: -
D gene: TRBD2
V gene: TRBV19
CDR3 DNA: TGTGCCAGTAGTATAGCATCCGGAATGTCTAGCGGGAGGGACTACGTAGCCAAAAACATTCAGTACTTC
CDR3 protein: CASSIASGMSSGRDYVAKNIQYF

J gene: TRBJ2-4
clone size: -
D gene: -
V gene: TRBV10-1
CDR3 DNA: TGCGCCAGCAGTCGAGCAGGGATAGCCAAAAACAGTCAGTACTTC
CDR3 protein: CASSRAGIAKNSQYF

J gene: TRBJ2-5
clone size: -
D gene: -
V gene: TRBV9
CDR3 DNA: TGTGCCAGCAGCAGAGGGTACTATTCCGAGACCCAGTACTTC
CDR3 protein: CASSRGYYSETQYF

J gene: TRBJ1-5
clone size: -
D gene: -
V gene: TRBV19
CDR3 DNA: TGTGCCAGTATCCTAAGGGGCGGAGATAGCAATCAGCCCCAGCATTTT
CDR3 protein: CASILRGGDSNQPQHF

J gene: TRBJ1-4
clone size: -
D gene: -
V gene: TRBV11-2
CDR3 DNA: TGTGCCAGCAGCTTAGGCGGTGGGAATGAAAAACTGTTTTTT
CDR3 protein: CASSLGGGNEKLFF

J gene: TRBJ2-2
clone size: -
D gene: TRBD2
V gene: TRBV27
CDR3 DNA: TGTGCCATCGCGAGCGGGGCTGATACCGGGGAGCTGTTTTTT
CDR3 protein: CAIASGADTGELFF

J gene: TRBJ2-1
clone size: few
D gene: TRBD2
V gene: TRBV12-5
CDR3 DNA: TGTGCTAGTGGTTCCGCCGGGACTAACTACAATGAGCAGTTCTTC
CDR3 protein: CASGSAGTNYNEQFF

J gene: TRBJ1-4
clone size: once
D gene: TRBD1
V gene: TRBV7-9
CDR3 DNA: TGTGCCAGCAGCCCACAGGGGGACTGGTTTGAAAAACTGTTTTTT
CDR3 protein: CASSPQGDWFEKLFF

J gene: TRBJ2-7
clone size: once
D gene: -
V gene: TRBV29-1
CDR3 DNA: TGCAGCGTTGGCAGGACTACCCCTTACGAGCAGTACTTC
CDR3 protein: CSVGRTTPYEQYF